These T cell receptor beta chains were read from a single sample in a study of OX40 agonist ivuxolimab in advanced cancers. The assay was immunoSEQ multiplex PCR, and TCRdb's table has in-frame clones only and misses some. This table holds around 58,000 clones, approximately 83% found once. The sequencing here drew on CD4+ or CD8+ T cells sorted from blood, taken in a trial of the OX40 agonist ivuxolimab. The receptors here all came from an adult with an advanced solid tumor such as melanoma, head and neck, liver or kidney cancer. Each CDR3 is given with its conserved first and last residue. Each record gives: J gene, V gene, clone size, D gene, CDR3 protein, CDR3 DNA. A D gene is named only where the DNA matches it firmly. Clone sizes are given selectively: once, few, many, or a class where the clone is expanded.

j_gene: TRBJ2-2
v_gene: TRBV29-1
abundance: NA
d_gene: NA
CDR3aa: CSVEESQGHTGELFF
CDR3nt: TGCAGCGTTGAAGAGAGTCAGGGCCACACCGGGGAGCTGTTTTTT

j_gene: TRBJ1-1
v_gene: TRBV6-5
abundance: NA
d_gene: TRBD1
CDR3aa: CASTFDRAGYTEAFF
CDR3nt: TGTGCCAGCACCTTCGACAGGGCGGGTTACACTGAAGCTTTCTTT

j_gene: TRBJ1-5
v_gene: TRBV10-3
abundance: NA
d_gene: NA
CDR3aa: CATWTSYSNQPQHF
CDR3nt: TGTGCCACTTGGACGAGCTATAGCAATCAGCCCCAGCATTTT

j_gene: TRBJ1-5
v_gene: TRBV9
abundance: NA
d_gene: TRBD1
CDR3aa: CASSVDRDSNQPQHF
CDR3nt: TGTGCCAGCAGCGTCGACAGGGATAGCAATCAGCCCCAGCATTTT

j_gene: TRBJ2-5
v_gene: TRBV4-3
abundance: NA
d_gene: TRBD2
CDR3aa: CASSWGGAGETQYF
CDR3nt: TGCGCCAGCAGCTGGGGGGGAGCTGGGGAGACCCAGTACTTC

j_gene: TRBJ2-7
v_gene: TRBV7-2
abundance: NA
d_gene: NA
CDR3aa: CASSPRDWGLYEQYF
CDR3nt: TGTGCCAGCAGCCCACGGGACTGGGGGTTATACGAGCAGTACTTC

j_gene: TRBJ1-1
v_gene: TRBV27
abundance: NA
d_gene: NA
CDR3aa: CASSFGAYTEAFF
CDR3nt: TGTGCCAGCAGTTTTGGGGCTTACACTGAAGCTTTCTTT

j_gene: TRBJ2-5
v_gene: TRBV7-9
abundance: NA
d_gene: TRBD1
CDR3aa: CASSPDRQETQYF
CDR3nt: TGTGCCAGCAGCCCGGACAGGCAAGAGACCCAGTACTTC

j_gene: TRBJ2-2
v_gene: TRBV27
abundance: NA
d_gene: TRBD1
CDR3aa: CASSWGQSTGELFF
CDR3nt: TGTGCCAGCTCTTGGGGACAGTCCACCGGGGAGCTGTTTTTT

j_gene: TRBJ2-2
v_gene: TRBV27
abundance: once
d_gene: TRBD1
CDR3aa: CASGTGFNGELFF
CDR3nt: TGTGCCAGCGGGACAGGGTTCAACGGGGAGCTGTTTTTT

j_gene: TRBJ1-1
v_gene: TRBV19
abundance: NA
d_gene: TRBD1
CDR3aa: CASSIVGRGSGTEAFF
CDR3nt: TGTGCCAGTAGTATAGTCGGCAGGGGGTCTGGCACTGAAGCTTTCTTT

j_gene: TRBJ1-2
v_gene: TRBV11-2
abundance: NA
d_gene: NA
CDR3aa: CASSSLARGSYGYTF
CDR3nt: TGTGCCAGCAGCTCCTTGGCCCGGGGCTCCTATGGCTACACCTTC

j_gene: TRBJ2-3
v_gene: TRBV19
abundance: NA
d_gene: NA
CDR3aa: CASTSFSSTDTQYF
CDR3nt: TGTGCCAGTACCTCTTTTTCTAGCACAGATACGCAGTATTTT

j_gene: TRBJ2-5
v_gene: TRBV23-1
abundance: NA
d_gene: NA
CDR3aa: CASSNQLGGGEQETQYF
CDR3nt: TGCGCCAGCAGTAATCAGTTGGGCGGGGGCGAACAAGAGACCCAGTACTTC

j_gene: TRBJ1-1
v_gene: TRBV6-6
abundance: NA
d_gene: TRBD1
CDR3aa: CASRDRGREAFF
CDR3nt: TGTGCCAGCAGAGACAGGGGACGTGAAGCTTTCTTT

j_gene: TRBJ2-5
v_gene: TRBV27
abundance: NA
d_gene: NA
CDR3aa: CASRQLVGGPPGETQYF
CDR3nt: TGTGCCAGCAGACAACTAGTGGGGGGTCCCCCGGGGGAGACCCAGTACTTC

j_gene: TRBJ2-7
v_gene: TRBV9
abundance: NA
d_gene: TRBD1
CDR3aa: CASSPVQGATYEQYF
CDR3nt: TGTGCCAGCAGCCCGGTACAGGGGGCCACCTACGAGCAGTACTTC

j_gene: TRBJ1-1
v_gene: TRBV7-9
abundance: NA
d_gene: NA
CDR3aa: CASSPWTDDTEAFF
CDR3nt: TGTGCCAGCAGCCCTTGGACAGACGACACTGAAGCTTTCTTT

j_gene: TRBJ2-3
v_gene: TRBV5-1
abundance: NA
d_gene: NA
CDR3aa: CASSLEGGRADTQYF
CDR3nt: TGCGCCAGCAGCTTGGAGGGTGGACGGGCAGATACGCAGTATTTT

j_gene: TRBJ2-5
v_gene: TRBV6-1
abundance: NA
d_gene: TRBD1
CDR3aa: CASSEYKGQVQETQYF
CDR3nt: TGTGCCAGCAGTGAATATAAGGGACAGGTTCAAGAGACCCAGTACTTC

j_gene: TRBJ1-6
v_gene: TRBV7-6
abundance: NA
d_gene: NA
CDR3aa: CASSPGGYNSPLHF
CDR3nt: TGTGCCAGCAGCCCCGGAGGTTATAATTCACCCCTCCACTTT

j_gene: TRBJ1-3
v_gene: TRBV10-3
abundance: NA
d_gene: NA
CDR3aa: CAISPQGFDSGNTIYF
CDR3nt: TGTGCCATCAGCCCACAGGGATTCGACTCTGGAAACACCATATATTTT

j_gene: TRBJ2-7
v_gene: TRBV19
abundance: NA
d_gene: NA
CDR3aa: CASSIANGGLTYEQYF
CDR3nt: TGTGCCAGTAGTATAGCGAACGGGGGTTTGACCTACGAGCAGTACTTC

j_gene: TRBJ1-1
v_gene: TRBV4-3
abundance: NA
d_gene: NA
CDR3aa: CASSQDRMGANTEAFF
CDR3nt: TGCGCCAGCAGCCAAGATCGAATGGGGGCTAACACTGAAGCTTTCTTT

j_gene: TRBJ2-5
v_gene: TRBV19
abundance: NA
d_gene: NA
CDR3aa: CASSIGGVQETQYF
CDR3nt: TGTGCCAGTAGTATTGGGGGTGTCCAAGAGACCCAGTACTTC

j_gene: TRBJ1-1
v_gene: TRBV14
abundance: few
d_gene: NA
CDR3aa: CASSQGTGAFF
CDR3nt: TGTGCCAGCAGCCAAGGTACGGGGGCTTTCTTT

j_gene: TRBJ2-3
v_gene: TRBV7-9
abundance: NA
d_gene: NA
CDR3aa: CASSPLTSTDTQYF
CDR3nt: TGTGCCAGCAGCCCTCTGACTAGCACAGATACGCAGTATTTT

j_gene: TRBJ2-3
v_gene: TRBV5-1
abundance: NA
d_gene: NA
CDR3aa: CASLGFLEADTQYF
CDR3nt: TGCGCCAGTTTAGGTTTCCTCGAGGCAGATACGCAGTATTTT

j_gene: TRBJ2-5
v_gene: TRBV27
abundance: NA
d_gene: NA
CDR3aa: CASSSWPGETQYF
CDR3nt: TGTGCCAGCAGTTCTTGGCCTGGAGAGACCCAGTACTTC

j_gene: TRBJ2-2
v_gene: TRBV7-6
abundance: once
d_gene: TRBD1
CDR3aa: CASSQLIGQAGELFF
CDR3nt: TGTGCCAGCAGCCAGCTTATCGGACAGGCCGGGGAGCTGTTTTTT

j_gene: TRBJ1-2
v_gene: TRBV10-3
abundance: once
d_gene: NA
CDR3aa: CAISHQMDRETFNYGYTF
CDR3nt: TGTGCCATCAGCCATCAAATGGACAGAGAGACATTTAACTATGGCTACACCTTC

j_gene: TRBJ2-5
v_gene: TRBV28
abundance: NA
d_gene: TRBD1
CDR3aa: CASSLFSDRAQETQYF
CDR3nt: TGTGCCAGCAGTTTATTTTCGGACAGGGCACAAGAGACCCAGTACTTC

j_gene: TRBJ2-1
v_gene: TRBV27
abundance: NA
d_gene: TRBD2
CDR3aa: CASSHLGASGGNYNEQFF
CDR3nt: TGTGCCAGCAGTCACCTTGGGGCTAGCGGGGGGAATTACAATGAGCAGTTCTTC

j_gene: TRBJ2-7
v_gene: TRBV2
abundance: once
d_gene: TRBD1
CDR3aa: CASRVDPVRGQLGEQYF
CDR3nt: TGTGCCAGCAGAGTCGACCCCGTCAGGGGGCAACTTGGGGAGCAGTACTTC

j_gene: TRBJ2-2
v_gene: TRBV10-3
abundance: once
d_gene: NA
CDR3aa: CAIAEGGTGELFF
CDR3nt: TGTGCCATCGCCGAAGGGGGAACCGGGGAGCTGTTTTTT

j_gene: TRBJ1-1
v_gene: TRBV5-1
abundance: NA
d_gene: TRBD1
CDR3aa: CASSPTGLVMNTEAFF
CDR3nt: TGCGCCAGCAGTCCGACAGGGCTAGTCATGAACACTGAAGCTTTCTTT

j_gene: TRBJ1-2
v_gene: TRBV10-3
abundance: NA
d_gene: NA
CDR3aa: CAISESGFYGYTF
CDR3nt: TGTGCCATCAGTGAGTCAGGATTCTATGGCTACACCTTC

j_gene: TRBJ1-1
v_gene: TRBV6-1
abundance: NA
d_gene: TRBD1
CDR3aa: CASRGTVWARTEAFF
CDR3nt: TGTGCCAGCAGGGGGACAGTATGGGCTCGGACTGAAGCTTTCTTT

j_gene: TRBJ2-1
v_gene: TRBV7-6
abundance: NA
d_gene: TRBD1
CDR3aa: CASSSSPGTGNNEQFF
CDR3nt: TGTGCCAGCAGCTCCAGTCCCGGGACAGGGAACAATGAGCAGTTCTTC

j_gene: TRBJ1-1
v_gene: TRBV19
abundance: medium-sized
d_gene: NA
CDR3aa: CAAGYTEAFF
CDR3nt: TGTGCAGCAGGGTACACTGAAGCTTTCTTT

j_gene: TRBJ2-1
v_gene: TRBV27
abundance: NA
d_gene: TRBD2
CDR3aa: CASMSGGANNEQFF
CDR3nt: TGTGCCAGCATGAGCGGGGGAGCCAACAATGAGCAGTTCTTC

j_gene: TRBJ2-3
v_gene: TRBV5-6
abundance: NA
d_gene: NA
CDR3aa: CASRFGVYSTDTQYF
CDR3nt: TGTGCCAGCAGGTTTGGGGTTTATAGCACAGATACGCAGTATTTT

j_gene: TRBJ2-3
v_gene: TRBV19
abundance: NA
d_gene: NA
CDR3aa: CASTKEHTDTQYF
CDR3nt: TGTGCCAGTACGAAGGAGCACACAGATACGCAGTATTTT

j_gene: TRBJ1-5
v_gene: TRBV6-6
abundance: NA
d_gene: NA
CDR3aa: CASSSSGTLNQPQHF
CDR3nt: TGTGCCAGCAGTTCTTCCGGGACACTGAATCAGCCCCAGCATTTT

j_gene: TRBJ2-3
v_gene: TRBV5-4
abundance: NA
d_gene: NA
CDR3aa: CASSVDTATQYF
CDR3nt: TGTGCCAGCAGCGTCGATACGGCTACGCAGTATTTT

j_gene: TRBJ2-7
v_gene: TRBV27
abundance: NA
d_gene: TRBD1
CDR3aa: CASSLWGQEDFSYEQYF
CDR3nt: TGTGCCAGCAGTTTATGGGGACAGGAGGATTTTTCCTACGAGCAGTACTTC

j_gene: TRBJ1-2
v_gene: TRBV6-5
abundance: NA
d_gene: TRBD1
CDR3aa: CASSYSPSGGYGYTF
CDR3nt: TGTGCCAGCAGTTACTCACCTTCAGGGGGCTATGGCTACACCTTC

j_gene: TRBJ1-2
v_gene: TRBV4-1
abundance: NA
d_gene: NA
CDR3aa: CASSQVRTINYGYTF
CDR3nt: TGCGCCAGCAGCCAAGTACGGACGATCAACTATGGCTACACCTTC

j_gene: TRBJ1-2
v_gene: TRBV29-1
abundance: NA
d_gene: TRBD1
CDR3aa: CSVPHYRGDGYTF
CDR3nt: TGCAGCGTTCCGCATTACAGGGGAGATGGCTACACCTTC

j_gene: TRBJ2-7
v_gene: TRBV14
abundance: NA
d_gene: NA
CDR3aa: CASSLGYEQYF
CDR3nt: TGTGCCAGCAGCCTTGGGTACGAGCAGTACTTC

j_gene: TRBJ1-5
v_gene: TRBV27
abundance: NA
d_gene: NA
CDR3aa: CASSLLGGPQHF
CDR3nt: TGTGCCAGCAGTTTATTAGGGGGGCCCCAGCATTTT

j_gene: TRBJ1-6
v_gene: TRBV27
abundance: NA
d_gene: NA
CDR3aa: CASSWTLEGYNSPLHF
CDR3nt: TGTGCCAGCAGTTGGACCCTCGAGGGCTATAATTCACCCCTCCACTTT

j_gene: TRBJ2-3
v_gene: TRBV6-4
abundance: NA
d_gene: TRBD2
CDR3aa: CASRNNSGGAGTQYF
CDR3nt: TGTGCCAGCAGAAACAATAGCGGGGGGGCGGGTACGCAGTATTTT

j_gene: TRBJ1-2
v_gene: TRBV5-6
abundance: NA
d_gene: NA
CDR3aa: CASRLQGLPVGYTF
CDR3nt: TGTGCCAGCAGGTTACAGGGTCTCCCGGTTGGCTACACCTTC

j_gene: TRBJ2-3
v_gene: TRBV5-6
abundance: NA
d_gene: NA
CDR3aa: CASSLEFRGTDTQYF
CDR3nt: TGTGCCAGCAGCTTGGAGTTTCGGGGCACAGATACGCAGTATTTT

j_gene: TRBJ2-1
v_gene: TRBV15
abundance: NA
d_gene: NA
CDR3aa: CATSSVEPRNEQFF
CDR3nt: TGTGCCACCAGCAGTGTCGAGCCGCGGAATGAGCAGTTCTTC

j_gene: TRBJ2-6
v_gene: TRBV7-6
abundance: NA
d_gene: TRBD1
CDR3aa: CASSLDGTGAEANVLTF
CDR3nt: TGTGCCAGCAGCTTAGATGGGACAGGGGCGGAGGCCAACGTCCTGACTTTC